What follows describes a single T cell receptor (beta chain). This sample was included in a study of blood T cell repertoires in COVID-19. Background on the study: COVID-19 samples collected from the United States, Italy and Spain covered acute and convalescent phases. PBMCs, B-cell-depleted T cells, or T cells were the source of the cDNA or gDNA that made up the material.

Original data processing: Amplified reference gene primers provided the basis for estimating nucleated cell counts. The method was immunoSEQ multiplex PCR; TCRdb's version includes in-frame clones alone and lacks a portion of them. D and trimming come from the DNA, and the V and J calls and clone size come from that table. Among approximately 240,000 clones listed, approximately 84% were seen once. The CDR3 is 16 amino acids. Germline lookup yields CDR1 SGDLS and CDR2 YYNGEE. V was clipped by 0 bases and J by 4 bases, with 16 bases between them. The chain joins TRBV9 to TRBJ1-2, with D perhaps TRBD1 (6 bases). The source is a man aged 50 to 60 with acute or convalescent COVID-19. Sequencing was done on a sample of peripheral blood. CDR3 nucleotides: TGTGCCAGCAGCGTAGCTGGCAGGGGCGCCGGCTATGGCTACACCTTC. This sequence encodes CASSVAGRGAGYGYTF.